The 5 T cell receptor beta chains reported below all come from one sample, sequenced in a study of blood T cell repertoires in COVID-19. The data were produced by immunoSEQ multiplex PCR, yet TCRdb's version contains in-frame clones alone and is incomplete. The sample lists about 120,000 clones, over 70% seen once, with roughly 30% in the top ten. Sequencing was done on a sample of peripheral blood. All receptors derive from a woman aged 70 to 79 with acute or convalescent COVID-19.

The chain carries TRBV18 and TRBJ2-2; 8 bases agree with TRBD1. V was clipped by 1 base and J by 6 bases; unmatched bases: 4. CDR1 and CDR2 (germline): KGHSH, LQKENI. The CDR3 contains 15 residues. CDR3 DNA sequence: TGTGCCAGCTCACCACGGACAGGGTGGTCCGGGGAGCTGTTTTTT. It is translated as CASSPRTGWSGELFF.

The J gene is TRBJ1-4, the V gene TRBV12-3 or TRBV12-4; 7 bases are a match to TRBD1. V lost 7 bases, J lost 5 bases, and 4 bases stayed unmatched. The CDR3 is made up of 13 amino acids. CDR3 sequence (DNA): TGTGCCAGCACGGGACAGTTAAATGAAAAACTGTTTTTT. It is translated as CASTGQLNEKLFF.

The CDR3 nucleotides are TGTGCCAGCAGCTTGGTCCCGGACAGGGGAGCCGGCTACACCTTC. The encoded protein is CASSLVPDRGAGYTF. V usage is TRBV5-4 and J usage is TRBJ1-2; the match to TRBD1 covers 9 bases. CDR1 SGHNT and CDR2 YYREEE come from the germline V gene (reference sequence). CDR3 size: 15 residues. V was pared by 0 bases and J by 8 bases, with 8 bases of the junction left unmatched. Complete variable domain (other parts from reference TRBV5-4 and TRBJ1-2): ETGVTQSPTHLIKTRGQQVTLRCSSQSGHNTVSWYQQALGQGPQFIFQYYREEENGRGNFPPRFSGLQFPNYSSELNVNALELDDSALYLCASSLVPDRGAGYTFGSGTRLTVV.

The chain joins TRBV10-3 to TRBJ2-3; 8 nucleotides match TRBD1. CDR3 length: 15 amino acids. CDR1 and CDR2 (germline): ENHRY, SYGVKD. J gave up 2 bases and V 10 bases, and 11 bases lay outside the gene matches. The CDR3 spells CATIGQGANTDTQYF. The CDR3 nucleotides are TGTGCCACCATTGGACAGGGCGCAAACACAGATACGCAGTATTTT.

This clone was detected only a few times. This chain links TRBV9 with TRBJ1-1; D possibly corresponds to TRBD1 (5 bases). The CDR3 spans 16 residues. Trimming removed 3 bases at V and 0 bases at J, with 15 bases between. Per germline, CDR1 SGDLS and CDR2 YYNGEE. CDR3 in DNA: TGTGCCAGCAGCGCAACCCCGGGGGAGATGAACACTGAAGCTTTCTTT. Protein product: CASSATPGEMNTEAFF.